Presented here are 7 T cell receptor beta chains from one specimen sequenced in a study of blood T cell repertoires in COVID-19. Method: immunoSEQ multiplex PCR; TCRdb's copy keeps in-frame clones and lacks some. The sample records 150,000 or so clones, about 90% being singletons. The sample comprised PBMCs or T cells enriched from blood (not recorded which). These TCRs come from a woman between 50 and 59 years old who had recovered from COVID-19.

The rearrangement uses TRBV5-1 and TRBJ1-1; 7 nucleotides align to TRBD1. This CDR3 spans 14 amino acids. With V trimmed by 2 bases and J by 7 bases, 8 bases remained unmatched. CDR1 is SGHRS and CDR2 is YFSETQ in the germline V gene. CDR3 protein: CASSFTGEGNEAFF. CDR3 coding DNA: TGCGCCAGCAGCTTCACAGGGGAAGGAAATGAAGCTTTCTTT.

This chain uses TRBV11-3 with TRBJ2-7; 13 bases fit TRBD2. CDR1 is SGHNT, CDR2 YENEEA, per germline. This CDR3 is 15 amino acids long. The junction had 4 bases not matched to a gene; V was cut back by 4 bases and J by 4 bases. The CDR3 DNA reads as TGTGCCAGCAGCTCCGGGACTAGCGGGAATTACGAGCAGTACTTC. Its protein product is CASSSGTSGNYEQYF.

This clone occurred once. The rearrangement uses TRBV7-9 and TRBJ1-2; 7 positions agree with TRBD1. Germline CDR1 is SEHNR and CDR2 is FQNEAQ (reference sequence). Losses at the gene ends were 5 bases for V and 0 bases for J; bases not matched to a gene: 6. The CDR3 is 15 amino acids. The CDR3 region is CASSLGTAPNYGYTF. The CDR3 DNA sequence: TGTGCCAGCAGCCTAGGGACAGCCCCTAACTATGGCTACACCTTC.

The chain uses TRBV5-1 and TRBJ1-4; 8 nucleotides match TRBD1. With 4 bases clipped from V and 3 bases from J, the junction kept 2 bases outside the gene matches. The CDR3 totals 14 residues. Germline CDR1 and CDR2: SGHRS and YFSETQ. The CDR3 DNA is TGCGCCAGCAGCCTGGACAGGGCTAATGAAAAACTGTTTTTT. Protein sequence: CASSLDRANEKLFF.

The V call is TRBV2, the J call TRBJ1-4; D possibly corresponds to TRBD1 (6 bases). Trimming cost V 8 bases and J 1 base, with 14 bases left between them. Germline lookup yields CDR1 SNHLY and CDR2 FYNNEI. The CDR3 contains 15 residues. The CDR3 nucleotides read TGTGCCAGCTGCCGACAGGCACTAACTAATGAAAAACTGTTTTTT. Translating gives CASCRQALTNEKLFF.

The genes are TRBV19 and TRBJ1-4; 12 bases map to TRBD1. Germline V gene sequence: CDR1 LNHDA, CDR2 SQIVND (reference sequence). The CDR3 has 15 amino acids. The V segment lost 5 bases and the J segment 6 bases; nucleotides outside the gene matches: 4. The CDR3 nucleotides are TGTGCCAGTAGTTGGGACAGGGGGCGAGATGAAAAACTGTTTTTT. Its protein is CASSWDRGRDEKLFF.

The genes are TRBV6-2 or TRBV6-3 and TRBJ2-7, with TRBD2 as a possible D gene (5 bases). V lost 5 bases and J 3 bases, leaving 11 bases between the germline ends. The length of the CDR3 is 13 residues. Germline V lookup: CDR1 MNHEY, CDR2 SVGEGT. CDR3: CASSGSAYYEQYF. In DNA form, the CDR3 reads TGTGCCAGCAGTGGTAGCGCCTACTACGAGCAGTACTTC.